Following are 31 T cell receptor beta chains from one sample sequenced in a study of T cells in Graves' hyperthyroidism and ophthalmopathy. RNA transcripts gave rise to amplified TCR beta CDR3 regions. A first-round RT-PCR of the TCR CDR3 used the HTBI primer set. From the multiplex PCR reads, TCRdb called clonotypes with MiXCR, one entry per CDR3 protein. The table has about 500,000 distinct CDR3 sequences, 15% to 20% seen once. The sequenced sample was blood. These receptors all come from a woman aged 25 to 39 with Graves' ophthalmopathy.

This clonotype was seen at least ten times. CDR3: CASSSTLQGLVAFF. CDR3 bases: TGTGCCAGCAGTTCAACCCTACAGGGATTGGTAGCTTTCTTT. This chain uses TRBV28 with TRBJ1-1; perhaps TRBD1 as D (6 bases). The CDR3 runs 14 residues. The V end was cut by 4 bases, the J end by 10 bases, with 19 bases between. The germline CDR1 and CDR2 sequences are MDHEN and SYDVKM.

Regarding this clonotype: It may be a read error: a sequence one base away is much more abundant. The CDR3 DNA sequence: TGTGCCAGCAGCTTCCAATGCGAGCAGTACTTC. This translates into CASSFQCEQYF. V usage is TRBV11-2 and J usage is TRBJ2-7; no definite D call. The V and J ends lost 3 bases and 6 bases respectively, with 6 bases between them. Germline V gene lookup returns CDR1 SGHAT and CDR2 FQNNGV. The CDR3 covers 11 residues.

In this sample, this clonotype turned up many times. This rearrangement joins TRBV6-1 to TRBJ2-6; D perhaps matches TRBD1 (6 bases). The CDR3 covers 15 residues. Germline CDR1 is MNHNS and CDR2 is SASEGT. V shed 3 bases and J shed 6 bases, with 12 bases lying between them. CDR3 sequence reads: CASSDRGIPANVLTF. The DNA of the CDR3 is TGTGCCAGCAGTGACAGGGGTATTCCGGCCAACGTCCTGACTTTC.

The J gene is TRBJ1-4, the V gene TRBV2; TRBD1 matches at 7 bases. The germline CDR1 and CDR2 sequences are SNHLY and FYNNEI. This CDR3 spans 12 amino acids. J gave up 13 bases and V 4 bases, and 6 bases lay outside the gene matches. The CDR3 bases are TGTGCCAGCAGTGTATCGACAGGGCGACTGTTTTTT. The encoded protein is CASSVSTGRLFF.

This clonotype has a handful of counts. The rearrangement links TRBV7-6 to TRBJ1-4; no firm D call. Germline-derived CDR1 and CDR2 are SGHVS and FNYEAQ. This CDR3 comprises 16 residues. Trimming took off 1 base at V and 8 bases at J, with 17 bases between the two ends. The CDR3: CASSLELGRDPEKLFF. In DNA form, the CDR3 reads TGTGCCAGCAGCTTAGAGCTAGGCAGAGACCCAGAAAAACTGTTTTTT.

This clonotype has only a few counts. This chain connects TRBV3-1 to TRBJ1-4; D remains ambiguous. From germline, CDR1 is LGHDT and CDR2 YNNKEL (reference sequence). The CDR3 consists of 13 residues. The germline V and J ends were trimmed by 0 bases and 7 bases, with 6 bases remaining between them. CDR3 bases: TGTGCCAGCAGCCAAGACAGAAGTGAAAAACTGTTTTTT. It specifies CASSQDRSEKLFF. Full variable domain (remainder filled in from reference TRBV3-1 and TRBJ1-4): DTAVSQTPKYLVTQMGNDKSIKCEQNLGHDTMYWYKQDSKKFLKIMFSYNNKELIINETVPNRFSPKSPDKAHLNLHINSLELGDSAVYFCASSQDRSEKLFFGSGTQLSVL.

This clonotype was seen repeatedly, ten times or more. The gene calls are TRBV18 and TRBJ2-5; either TRBD1 or TRBD2 may supply D (7 bases each). Trimming pared 6 bases from V and 0 bases from J, leaving 20 bases between. The CDR3 length is 17 residues. From germline, CDR1 is KGHSH and CDR2 LQKENI. The CDR3 loop reads CASSPLGRGLYQETQYF. For the CDR3, the DNA is TGTGCCAGCTCTCCCCTTGGGAGGGGGCTGTACCAAGAGACCCAGTACTTC. Using reference TRBV18 and TRBJ2-5 for the parts outside the CDR3, the full variable domain is NAGVMQNPRHLVRRRGQEARLRCSPMKGHSHVYWYRQLPEEGLKFMVYLQKENIIDESGMPKERFSAEFPKEGPSILRIQQVVRGDSAAYFCASSPLGRGLYQETQYFGPGTRLLVL.

V is TRBV7-9 and J is TRBJ1-1; D remains ambiguous. This CDR3 region has 13 residues. The V end lost 7 bases, the J end lost 0 bases, and 9 bases lay between the germline ends. Germline CDR1 reads SEHNR; CDR2 reads FQNEAQ (reference sequence). The CDR3 DNA is TGTGCCAGCATTGAGGGTCTGAACACTGAAGCTTTCTTT. Encoded protein: CASIEGLNTEAFF.

At least ten counts were recorded for this clonotype. J is TRBJ2-3 and V is TRBV2; D is unclear. The V gene lost 8 bases and the J gene lost 2 bases, with 20 bases spanning the gap. The CDR3 runs 16 residues. Per germline, CDR1 SNHLY and CDR2 FYNNEI. The CDR3 DNA follows: TGTGCCAGCCTCGATGGTTTGGGATCCATCACAGATACGCAGTATTTT. Translating gives CASLDGLGSITDTQYF.

This clonotype occurred a few times. V is TRBV9 and J is TRBJ2-3, with no clear D. V lost 0 bases, J lost 2 bases, and 7 bases lay in between. CDR1 and CDR2 from the germline V gene are SGDLS and YYNGEE. CDR3 length equals 14 residues. The CDR3 loop reads CASSVALPTDTQYF. The CDR3 bases are TGTGCCAGCAGCGTAGCACTTCCCACAGATACGCAGTATTTT.

This clonotype was counted ten times or more. This rearrangement joins TRBV2 to TRBJ2-3; TRBD1 matches 8 bases. V was pared by 6 bases and J by 12 bases, with 17 bases of the junction left unmatched. The CDR3 is made up of 15 amino acids. Germline V CDR1 and CDR2: SNHLY, FYNNEI. The CDR3 DNA reads as TGTGCCAGCAGGCCGGACAGGGCCAAGGAACCGATCCAGTATTTT. Translating gives CASRPDRAKEPIQYF.

With regard to this clonotype: A junction boundary mismatches the germline segment, possibly from a read error. The V call is TRBV6-1, the J call TRBJ1-2; the match to TRBD1 covers 12 bases. This CDR3 contains 16 residues. Germline V gene lookup returns CDR1 MNHNS and CDR2 SASEGT. The CDR3 sequence: CANSETPGQGARGYTF. As DNA, the CDR3 is TGTGCCAACAGTGAAACACCGGGACAGGGGGCGCGTGGCTACACCTTC.

The chain is built from TRBV5-6 and TRBJ1-5; no reliable D call. CDR1 and CDR2 from the germline V gene are SGHDT and YYEEEE. Trimming took 0 bases from V and 4 from J, leaving 8 bases between them. This CDR3 has 14 amino acids. CDR3 DNA sequence: TGTGCCAGCAGCTTGGACGGCCTAAATCAGCCCCAGCATTTT. The encoded protein is CASSLDGLNQPQHF.

Many counts were recorded for this clonotype. V is TRBV20-1 and J is TRBJ1-4; TRBD1 might be the D (5 bases). Germline lookup yields CDR1 DFQATT and CDR2 SNEGSKA (reference sequence). This CDR3 region has 13 residues. Deletions cut 6 bases from V and 2 bases from J, with 10 bases between. CDR3 nucleotides: TGCAGTGCCGGGGAGGGGACTAATGAAAAACTGTTTTTT. It specifies CSAGEGTNEKLFF.

Remarks on this clonotype: A read error may explain this, as a much larger clone is one base away. This chain joins TRBV7-9 and TRBJ2-7; unclear D gene. Gene TRBJ2-1 matches the end of the DNA better, so the J call may be wrong. Germline V CDR1 and CDR2: SEHNR, FQNEAQ (reference sequence). CDR3 length equals 11 residues. This CDR3 is CASSQWYEQFF. CDR3 bases: TGTGCCAGCAGCCAGTGGTACGAGCAGTTCTTC.

V and J are TRBV7-8 and TRBJ2-5; D is perhaps TRBD2 (6 bases). V lost 6 bases, J lost 6 bases, and 23 bases lay in between. Germline-derived CDR1 and CDR2 are SGHVS and FQNEAQ. CDR3 size: 16 residues. The CDR3: CASSLGADYHTQTQYF. DNA for the CDR3: TGTGCCAGCAGTCTCGGCGCGGACTACCATACGCAGACCCAGTACTTC.

This clonotype was detected ten times or more. V and J are TRBV4-3 and TRBJ1-6; TRBD1 matches 8 bases. V lost 0 bases to trimming and J lost 9 bases; unmatched junction nucleotides: 4. This CDR3 spans 15 amino acids. The V gene's germline CDR1 is LGHNA and CDR2 YSLEER. CDR3 bases: TGCGCCAGCAGCCAAGATCCAGGGGGCCCTTCACCCCTCCACTTT. Its protein product is CASSQDPGGPSPLHF.

In its sample, this clonotype was seen many times. The chain recombines TRBV7-8 with TRBJ1-1; D gene ambiguous. Looked up from germline, CDR1 is SGHVS and CDR2 is FQNEAQ. The germline V and J ends were trimmed by 0 bases and 2 bases, with 7 bases remaining between them. The CDR3 is made up of 14 amino acids. The CDR3 DNA is TGTGCCAGCAGCTTAGCGCTCGTAAACACTGAAGCTTTCTTT. Residues: CASSLALVNTEAFF.

This clonotype appeared many times. The chain has TRBV11-2 and TRBJ2-7; tentatively, D is TRBD1 or TRBD2 (5 bases each). Trimming removed 6 bases from V and 2 bases from J, with 14 bases in between. This CDR3 is 14 amino acids long. From germline, CDR1 is SGHAT and CDR2 FQNNGV. The CDR3 loop reads CASSPAGRAYEQYF. In DNA form, the CDR3 reads TGTGCCAGCAGTCCCGCAGGGCGGGCCTACGAGCAGTACTTC.

This clonotype came up many times. The V and J genes are TRBV20-1 and TRBJ1-5; a possible D gene is TRBD1 (5 bases). V was clipped by 3 bases and J by 7 bases, with 13 bases between them. This CDR3 contains 13 residues. The V gene's germline CDR1 is DFQATT and CDR2 SNEGSKA (reference sequence). The CDR3 sequence is CSASPGADQPQHF. Written as DNA, the CDR3 is TGCAGTGCTAGTCCCGGGGCCGACCAGCCCCAGCATTTT.

The chain has TRBV4-3 and TRBJ1-1; possibly TRBD1 for D (6 bases). The CDR3 spans 18 residues. From germline, CDR1 is LGHNA and CDR2 YSLEER. Deletions cut 1 base from V and 3 bases from J, with 21 bases between. As DNA, the CDR3 is TGCGCCAGCAGCCAAGCCCACTTATTTCAGGGGAGAGACACTGAAGCTTTCTTT. Translated, it gives CASSQAHLFQGRDTEAFF.

This clonotype was seen a few times. The rearrangement uses TRBV12-5 and TRBJ1-2; TRBD1 agrees at 9 bases. CDR3 length equals 16 residues. The V and J ends lost 6 bases and 4 bases, in that order; junction bases with no gene match: 12. Germline V gene data show CDR1 as LGHNT and CDR2 as FRNRAP. The CDR3 region is CASGYWGTGRSYGYTF. For the CDR3, the DNA is TGTGCTAGTGGCTACTGGGGGACAGGGAGATCCTATGGCTACACCTTC. The variable domain in full, completed from reference TRBV12-5 and TRBJ1-2, reads DARVTQTPRHKVTEMGQEVTMRCQPILGHNTVFWYRQTMMQGLELLAYFRNRAPLDDSGMPKDRFSAEMPDATLATLKIQPSEPRDSAVYFCASGYWGTGRSYGYTFGSGTRLTVV.

This clonotype was seen ten or more times. The CDR3 loop is CASSQWGLADEYTDTQYF. Here the CDR3 DNA reads TGTGCCAGCAGCCAGTGGGGACTAGCGGACGAATACACAGATACGCAGTATTTT. The chain combines TRBV7-2 with TRBJ2-3, with 11 positions matching TRBD2. The trim removed 5 bases at V and 2 bases at J, leaving 12 bases unmatched. This CDR3 has 18 residues. Germline V gene sequence: CDR1 SGHTA, CDR2 FQGNSA.

There are many counts of this clonotype. This rearrangement joins TRBV24-1 to TRBJ1-2; D remains ambiguous. The V end lost 1 base, the J end lost 4 bases, and 6 bases lay between the germline ends. CDR3 size: 13 residues. Per germline, CDR1 KGHDR and CDR2 SFDVKD. The CDR3, as DNA: TGTGCCACCAGTGATTTAGAGAGCTATGGCTACACCTTC. Its protein is CATSDLESYGYTF.

The table lists this clonotype with many counts. The chain employs TRBV2 and TRBJ2-7; 10 bases map to TRBD2. The CDR3 has 15 residues. Trimming took 6 bases from V and 6 from J; bases not matched to a gene: 11. Germline V gives CDR1 SNHLY, CDR2 FYNNEI. The DNA for the CDR3 is TGTGCCAGCAGGTTCGGGACTAGCGAGCTGGTCGAGCAGTACTTC. Translating gives CASRFGTSELVEQYF.

In this sample, this clonotype turned up a few times. V is TRBV28 and J is TRBJ2-5, with 7 bases fitting TRBD2. The CDR3 has 11 residues. Germline lookup yields CDR1 MDHEN and CDR2 SYDVKM. V gave up 5 bases and J gave up 9 bases; unmatched junction bases: 3. In DNA, the CDR3 is TGTGCCAGCAGTCCCCGGGGGGCCCAGTACTTC. It translates to CASSPRGAQYF. The full variable domain, completed using reference TRBV28 and TRBJ2-5, is DVKVTQSSRYLVKRTGEKVFLECVQDMDHENMFWYRQDPGLGLRLIYFSYDVKMKEKGDIPEGYSVSREKKERFSLILESASTNQTSMYLCASSPRGAQYFGPGTRLLVL.

This clonotype was observed at least ten times. The rearrangement links TRBV5-1 to TRBJ1-1; the match to TRBD1 covers 7 bases. Looked up from germline, CDR1 is SGHRS and CDR2 is YFSETQ. The CDR3 has 12 amino acids. J lost 8 bases, V lost 3 bases, and 4 bases had no gene match. The CDR3 loop is CASSSTDREAFF. In nucleotides, the CDR3 is TGCGCCAGCAGCTCTACGGACAGGGAAGCTTTCTTT.

Many counts were recorded for this clonotype. The CDR3 region is CASRPSGSYAETQYF. CDR3 coding DNA: TGTGCCTCCAGGCCTAGCGGGAGTTATGCGGAGACCCAGTACTTC. The rearrangement joins TRBV6-2 or TRBV6-3 to TRBJ2-5; 10 nucleotides line up with TRBD2. The germline V gene has CDR1 MNHEY and CDR2 SVGEGT. J gave up 5 bases and V 11 bases, and 14 bases lay outside the gene matches. CDR3 size: 15 residues.

The chain is built from TRBV28 and TRBJ1-4; no definite D call. Germline CDR1 reads MDHEN; CDR2 reads SYDVKM. This CDR3 contains 16 residues. The V and J ends lost 3 bases and 3 bases respectively, with 14 bases between them. The CDR3 loop is CASSFRQVWANEKLFF. The CDR3 nucleotides are TGTGCCAGCAGTTTCCGGCAGGTCTGGGCTAATGAAAAACTGTTTTTT. The full variable domain, its missing parts supplied by reference TRBV28 and TRBJ1-4, is DVKVTQSSRYLVKRTGEKVFLECVQDMDHENMFWYRQDPGLGLRLIYFSYDVKMKEKGDIPEGYSVSREKKERFSLILESASTNQTSMYLCASSFRQVWANEKLFFGSGTQLSVL.

Concerning this clonotype: A read error is possible here, since a much larger clone lies one base away. V gene TRBV28 combines with J gene TRBJ2-7, with a weak D call TRBD2 (5 bases). Germline-derived CDR1 and CDR2 are MDHEN and SYDVKM. The CDR3 contains 12 residues. The CDR3 bases are TGTGCCAACAGTCCGGACTGGAACGAGCAGTACTTC. It yields the protein CANSPDWNEQYF.

The rearrangement links TRBV10-3 to TRBJ1-5; no clear D gene. V lost 3 bases and J lost 0, with 12 bases in between. The CDR3 spans 16 residues. Germline CDR1 and CDR2: ENHRY and SYGVKD. The CDR3 loop reads CAISDSDFYSNQPQHF. The CDR3 nucleotides are TGTGCCATCAGTGACAGCGACTTCTATAGCAATCAGCCCCAGCATTTT.